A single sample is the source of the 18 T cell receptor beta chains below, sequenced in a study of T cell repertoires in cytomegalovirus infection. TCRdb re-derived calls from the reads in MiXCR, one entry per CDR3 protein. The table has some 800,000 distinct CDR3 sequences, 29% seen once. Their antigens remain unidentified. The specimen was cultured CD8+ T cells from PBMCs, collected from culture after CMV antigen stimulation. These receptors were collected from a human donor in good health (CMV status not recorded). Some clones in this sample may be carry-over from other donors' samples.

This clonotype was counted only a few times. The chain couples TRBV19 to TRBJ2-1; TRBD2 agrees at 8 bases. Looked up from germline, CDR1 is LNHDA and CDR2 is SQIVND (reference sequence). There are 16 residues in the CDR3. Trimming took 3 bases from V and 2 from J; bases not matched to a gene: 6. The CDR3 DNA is TGTGCCAGTAGTATTGACGGGGGGGTCACCTACAATGAGCAGTTCTTC. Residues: CASSIDGGVTYNEQFF.

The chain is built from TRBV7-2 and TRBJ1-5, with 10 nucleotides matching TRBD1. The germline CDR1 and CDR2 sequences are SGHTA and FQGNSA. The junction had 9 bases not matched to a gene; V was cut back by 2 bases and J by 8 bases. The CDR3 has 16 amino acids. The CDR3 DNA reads TGTGCCAGCAGCTTAAGGGACAGGGGTCTAGGGGAGCCCCAGCATTTT. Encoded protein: CASSLRDRGLGEPQHF.

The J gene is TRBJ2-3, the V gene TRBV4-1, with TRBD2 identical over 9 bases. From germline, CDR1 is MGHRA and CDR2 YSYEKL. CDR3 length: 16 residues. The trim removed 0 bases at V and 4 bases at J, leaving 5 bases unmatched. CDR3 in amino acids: CASSQEGLAGPDTQYF. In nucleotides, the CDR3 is TGCGCCAGCAGCCAAGAGGGGCTAGCGGGGCCAGATACGCAGTATTTT.

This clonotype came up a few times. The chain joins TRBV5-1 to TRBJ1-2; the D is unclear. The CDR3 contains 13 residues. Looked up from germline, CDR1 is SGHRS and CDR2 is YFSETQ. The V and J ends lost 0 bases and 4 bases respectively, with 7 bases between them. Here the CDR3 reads CASSLEDFYGYTF. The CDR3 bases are TGCGCCAGCAGCTTGGAGGACTTCTATGGCTACACCTTC.

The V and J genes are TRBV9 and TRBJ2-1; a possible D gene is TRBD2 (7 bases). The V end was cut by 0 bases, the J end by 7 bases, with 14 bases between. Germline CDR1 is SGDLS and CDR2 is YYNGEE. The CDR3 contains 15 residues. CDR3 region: CASSVGGGAMNEQFF. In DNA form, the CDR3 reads TGTGCCAGCAGCGTAGGAGGGGGGGCCATGAATGAGCAGTTCTTC.

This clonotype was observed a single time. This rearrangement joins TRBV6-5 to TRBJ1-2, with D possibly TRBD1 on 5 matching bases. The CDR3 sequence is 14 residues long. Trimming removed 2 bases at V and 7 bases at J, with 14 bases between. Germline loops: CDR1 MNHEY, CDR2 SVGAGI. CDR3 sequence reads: CASSYRKVGGGYTF. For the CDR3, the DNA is TGTGCCAGCAGTTACCGGAAAGTCGGGGGTGGCTACACCTTC.

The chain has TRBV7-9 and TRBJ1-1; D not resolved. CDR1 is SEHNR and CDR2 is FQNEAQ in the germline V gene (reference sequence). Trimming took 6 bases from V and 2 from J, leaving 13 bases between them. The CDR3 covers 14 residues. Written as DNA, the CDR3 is TGTGCCAGCAGTACCCGAGAGGGAAACACTGAAGCTTTCTTT. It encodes CASSTREGNTEAFF.

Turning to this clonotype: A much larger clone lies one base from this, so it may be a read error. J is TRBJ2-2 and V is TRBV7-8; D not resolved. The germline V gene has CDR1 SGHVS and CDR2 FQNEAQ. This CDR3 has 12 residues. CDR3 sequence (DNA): TGTGCCAGAAGCTTGAGAGACGGGGAGCTGTTTTTT. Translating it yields CARSLRDGELFF.

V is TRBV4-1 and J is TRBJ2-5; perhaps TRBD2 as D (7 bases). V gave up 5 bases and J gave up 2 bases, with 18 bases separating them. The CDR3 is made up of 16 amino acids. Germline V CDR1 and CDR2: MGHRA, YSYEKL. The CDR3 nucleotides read TGCGCCAGCAGCGGGGAGGGGGGCGAGAAACAAGAGACCCAGTACTTC. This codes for CASSGEGGEKQETQYF.

CDR3 amino acids: CASSYSAGGVLYNEQFF. CDR3 DNA: TGTGCCAGCAGTTACTCGGCGGGGGGGGTCCTCTACAATGAGCAGTTCTTC. This rearrangement joins TRBV6-5 to TRBJ2-1; 9 positions match TRBD2. CDR1 and CDR2 (germline): MNHEY, SVGAGI. The J segment lost 3 bases and the V segment lost 0 bases, leaving 6 bases of the junction unmatched. The CDR3 has 17 amino acids.

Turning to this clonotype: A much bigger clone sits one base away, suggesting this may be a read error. The CDR3 sequence: CASSLASDRFYGYTF. The CDR3 coding sequence is TGTGCCAGCAGCTTAGCCTCGGACAGATTTTATGGCTACACCTTC. The chain is built from TRBV7-2 and TRBJ1-2; maybe TRBD1 (6 bases). The CDR3 runs 15 residues. Germline lookup yields CDR1 SGHTA and CDR2 FQGNSA. Trimming cost V 0 bases and J 5 bases, with 13 bases left between them.

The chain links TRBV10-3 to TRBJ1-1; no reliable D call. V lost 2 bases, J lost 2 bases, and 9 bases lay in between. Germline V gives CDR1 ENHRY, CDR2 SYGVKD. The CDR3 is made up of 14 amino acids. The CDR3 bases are TGTGCCATCAGTGAGGCCCGATTTAACACTGAAGCTTTCTTT. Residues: CAISEARFNTEAFF.

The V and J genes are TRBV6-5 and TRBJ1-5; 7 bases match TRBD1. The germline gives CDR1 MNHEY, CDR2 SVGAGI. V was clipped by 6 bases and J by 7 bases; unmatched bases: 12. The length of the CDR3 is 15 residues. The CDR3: CASSPDRDNLQPQHF. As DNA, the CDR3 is TGTGCCAGCAGCCCCGACAGGGATAATTTGCAGCCCCAGCATTTT.

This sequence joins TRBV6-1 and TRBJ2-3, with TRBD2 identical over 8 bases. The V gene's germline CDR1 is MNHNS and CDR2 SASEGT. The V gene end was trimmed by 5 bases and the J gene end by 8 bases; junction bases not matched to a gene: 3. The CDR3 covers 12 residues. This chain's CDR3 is CASSMSGGTQYF. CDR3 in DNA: TGTGCCAGCAGTATGAGCGGGGGTACGCAGTATTTT.

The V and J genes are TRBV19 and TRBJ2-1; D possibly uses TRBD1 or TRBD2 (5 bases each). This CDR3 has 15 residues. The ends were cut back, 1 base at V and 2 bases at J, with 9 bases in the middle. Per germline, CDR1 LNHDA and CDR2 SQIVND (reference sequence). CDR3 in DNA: TGTGCCAGTAGTATAGTCCGGGGCCCCTACAATGAGCAGTTCTTC. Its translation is CASSIVRGPYNEQFF.

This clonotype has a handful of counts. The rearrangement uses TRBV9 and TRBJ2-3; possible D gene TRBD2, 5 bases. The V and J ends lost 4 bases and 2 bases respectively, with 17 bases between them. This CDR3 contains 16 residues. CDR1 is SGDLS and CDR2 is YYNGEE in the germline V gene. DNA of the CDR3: TGTGCCAGCAGCCTATATCCAGCGGTTCCCACAGATACGCAGTATTTT. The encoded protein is CASSLYPAVPTDTQYF.

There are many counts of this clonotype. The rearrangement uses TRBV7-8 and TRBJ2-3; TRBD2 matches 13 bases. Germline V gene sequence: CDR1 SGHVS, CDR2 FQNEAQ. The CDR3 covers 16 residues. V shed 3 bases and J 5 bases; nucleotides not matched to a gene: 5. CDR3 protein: CASSLTSGGQVDTQYF. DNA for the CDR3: TGTGCCAGCAGCTTGACTAGCGGGGGGCAAGTAGATACGCAGTATTTT. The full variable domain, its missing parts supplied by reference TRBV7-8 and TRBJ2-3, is GAGVSQSPRYKVAKRGQDVALRCDPISGHVSLFWYQQALGQGPEFLTYFQNEAQLDKSGLPSDRFFAERPEGSVSTLKIQRTQQEDSAVYLCASSLTSGGQVDTQYFGPGTRLTVL.

CDR3 loop: CASSQTGGGYTDTQYF. CDR3 sequence (DNA): TGTGCCAGCAGCCAAACGGGGGGGGGGTACACAGATACGCAGTATTTT. The genes are TRBV9 and TRBJ2-3; 8 bases are a match to TRBD2. Unmatched junction bases numbered 9, after V lost 4 bases and J lost 2 bases. Germline CDR1 reads SGDLS; CDR2 reads YYNGEE. The CDR3 extends over 16 amino acids.